This T cell receptor (beta chain) was captured in a study of OX40 agonist ivuxolimab in advanced cancers. The count of this clone is one. Its antigen is as yet unknown. A history of autoimmune disease or systemic immunosuppression excluded patients. Blood was sampled at baseline, cycle 4 day 1, and cycle 7 day 1. Only in-frame clones appear in the TCRdb table, and some are missing; sequencing was by immunoSEQ multiplex PCR. The table shows about 58,000 clones, with about 81% occurring only once. V was trimmed by 3 bases and J by 6 bases, leaving 10 bases between them. Germline lookup yields CDR1 MNHNS and CDR2 SASEGT. This CDR3 has 13 residues. Study outcomes and limitations: Mean expanded clone counts were higher in CD8+ than CD4+ T cells.

The source was CD4+ or CD8+ T cells sorted from blood, collected in a trial of the OX40 agonist ivuxolimab. The source is an adult with an advanced solid tumor such as melanoma, head and neck, liver or kidney cancer. The chain couples TRBV6-1 to TRBJ2-3, with unresolved D. The CDR3 region has the DNA TGTGCCAGCAGTGATTTGAAGAGGGATACGCAGTATTTT. Translating it yields CASSDLKRDTQYF.